The clone carrying this T cell receptor (beta chain) appeared many times. The antigen is unknown. Per germline, CDR1 SGHVS and CDR2 FQNEAQ. The CDR3 consists of 15 residues. V lost 0 bases to trimming and J lost 6 bases, with 12 bases between them. The sample belongs to a study of T cells in Graves' hyperthyroidism and ophthalmopathy. The investigators amplified TCR beta CDR3 regions from RNA transcripts. HTBI primers were employed in a first-round RT-PCR of the TCR CDR3. TCRdb fed the multiplex PCR reads into MiXCR, producing one record per CDR3 protein. The repertoire holds fewer than 350,000 distinct CDR3 sequences, with approximately 13% as singletons. No progression to ophthalmopathy during 18 months of follow-up defined stable disease. Whole-study findings and limits: Most thyroid clonotypes that were expanded above 0.001 also turned up in blood. Ophthalmopathy got predicted by the model a median about six months before its onset.

This receptor was taken from a woman in her 40s with Graves' hyperthyroidism. Sequencing was carried out using blood. The rearrangement joins TRBV7-8 to TRBJ1-5; weak D call: TRBD1 (6 bases). CDR3 sequence reads: CASSLALGGRQPQHF. The CDR3 coding sequence is TGTGCCAGCAGCTTAGCGCTTGGGGGCCGTCAGCCCCAGCATTTT.